These 6 T cell receptor beta chains were all obtained from the same sample, sequenced in a study of blood T cell repertoires in COVID-19. Clones were sequenced by immunoSEQ multiplex PCR, and TCRdb holds only the in-frame ones, with some missing. This repertoire shows about 140,000 clones, 80% to 85% found once; its top ten account for about 5.5%. Sequencing was performed on PBMCs or T cells enriched from blood (not recorded which). The receptor set was obtained from a man in his forties with acute COVID-19.

The CDR3 protein is CASSSGGNPGETQYF. The CDR3 coding sequence is TGTGCCAGCAGCTCAGGAGGGAACCCCGGAGAGACCCAGTACTTC. The rearrangement joins TRBV28 to TRBJ2-5; the D gene is possibly TRBD2 (6 bases). Trimming cost V 6 bases and J 4 bases, with 18 bases left between them. This CDR3 comprises 15 residues. Germline CDR1 and CDR2: MDHEN and SYDVKM.

The genes are TRBV18 and TRBJ2-2; weak D call: TRBD1 (6 bases). The V gene's germline CDR1 is KGHSH and CDR2 LQKENI. V lost 2 bases to trimming and J lost 5 bases, with 12 bases between them. The CDR3 is made up of 15 amino acids. The CDR3 coding sequence is TGTGCCAGCTCACCAAAGGCGAGGGGGACCGGGGAGCTGTTTTTT. Residues: CASSPKARGTGELFF.

The V and J genes are TRBV5-4 and TRBJ2-5; the D is unclear. The CDR3 spans 15 residues. Germline V gives CDR1 SGHNT, CDR2 YYREEE (reference sequence). V shed 0 bases and J shed 2 bases, with 11 bases lying between them. CDR3 sequence (DNA): TGTGCCAGCAGCTTGGACCCCGACACACAAGAGACCCAGTACTTC. It translates to CASSLDPDTQETQYF.

The chain combines TRBV29-1 with TRBJ2-7; perhaps TRBD2 as D (6 bases). Trimming cost V 6 bases and J 7 bases, with 19 bases left between them. There are 13 residues in the CDR3. Germline CDR1 is SQVTM and CDR2 is ANQGSEA. The CDR3 sequence: CSVLLLAAGEQYF. As DNA, the CDR3 is TGCAGCGTCCTACTTTTGGCCGCGGGGGAGCAGTACTTC.

This chain connects TRBV7-2 to TRBJ2-7; D is perhaps TRBD2 (6 bases). The CDR3 runs 15 residues. V lost 5 bases and J lost 6, with 20 bases in between. CDR1 and CDR2 (germline): SGHTA, FQGNSA. The CDR3 loop reads CASSTTVEGLSEQYF. The CDR3 DNA is TGTGCCAGCAGCACCACAGTGGAGGGTCTGAGCGAGCAGTACTTC.

The rearrangement links TRBV9 to TRBJ1-5; D remains unclear. V gave up 0 bases and J gave up 0 bases, with 7 bases separating them. From germline, CDR1 is SGDLS and CDR2 YYNGEE. This CDR3 comprises 15 residues. CDR3 amino acids: CASSVGAVSNQPQHF. CDR3 DNA: TGTGCCAGCAGCGTAGGGGCAGTTAGCAATCAGCCCCAGCATTTT.